Listed here are 12 T cell receptor beta chains from one sample, sequenced in a study of T-cell memory formation after mild COVID-19. TCRdb itself ran the 5' RACE reads through MiXCR, one entry per CDR3 protein. The table records hundreds of thousands of distinct CDR3 sequences, about 15% of them present only once. Sequencing used PBMCs or a T cell subset sorted from them (not recorded which). The origin of the receptors is a man younger than 30 who had mild COVID-19 (a few samples of this study predate the infection). Cell type and time point are not known.

This clonotype was picked up a small number of times. The chain recombines TRBV7-6 with TRBJ2-2; 10 bases agree with TRBD2. The length of the CDR3 is 15 residues. Germline-derived CDR1 and CDR2 are SGHVS and FNYEAQ. J was trimmed by 5 bases and V by 6 bases; bases with no gene match: 6. This CDR3 reads CASRRAGGLTGELFF. The CDR3 DNA follows: TGTGCCAGCAGGCGAGCGGGGGGGCTTACCGGGGAGCTGTTTTTT.

This clonotype turned up a few times. The rearrangement links TRBV29-1 to TRBJ2-3, with D tentatively TRBD2 (5 bases). The CDR3 has 13 residues. V lost 2 bases and J 8 bases, leaving 14 bases between the germline ends. The germline CDR1 and CDR2 sequences are SQVTM and ANQGSEA. Written as DNA, the CDR3 is TGCAGCGTTGAAAAAACGGACTTTGGTACGCAGTATTTT. Its protein product is CSVEKTDFGTQYF.

This clonotype was picked up a small number of times. The chain has TRBV4-2 and TRBJ1-1; D unresolved. CDR1 is LGHNA and CDR2 is YNFKEQ in the germline V gene. This CDR3 is built from 15 residues. The V gene lost 1 base and the J gene lost 4 bases, with 13 bases spanning the gap. CDR3 in amino acids: CASSQVRVFGTEAFF. Written as DNA, the CDR3 is TGTGCCAGCAGCCAAGTGAGGGTATTCGGCACTGAAGCTTTCTTT.

The table lists this clonotype with a count of one. This chain uses TRBV5-1 with TRBJ1-1; D is possibly TRBD1 (6 bases). The CDR3 has 15 amino acids. V lost 0 bases and J 0 bases, leaving 9 bases between the germline ends. CDR1 is SGHRS, CDR2 YFSETQ, per germline. In nucleotides, the CDR3 is TGCGCCAGCAGCTTGGTAGGGGGAATGAACACTGAAGCTTTCTTT. Protein sequence: CASSLVGGMNTEAFF.

This clonotype has only a few counts. V gene TRBV12-3 or TRBV12-4 combines with J gene TRBJ1-1, with TRBD1 matching 7 bases. V lost 10 bases to trimming and J lost 11 bases; unmatched junction nucleotides: 13. The CDR3 length is 12 residues. The CDR3 spells CAIAKQGRVAFF. The CDR3 bases are TGTGCCATCGCCAAACAGGGGAGGGTGGCTTTCTTT.

A few counts support this clonotype. CDR3: CATATRGLQPQHF. As DNA, the CDR3 is TGTGCCACCGCAACCAGGGGTTTGCAGCCCCAGCATTTT. The V call is TRBV19, the J call TRBJ1-5; D is possibly TRBD1 (6 bases). Trimming left V 10 bases short and J 7 bases short, with 17 bases between. This CDR3 is built from 13 residues. The germline V gene has CDR1 LNHDA and CDR2 SQIVND (reference sequence).

The chain combines TRBV18 with TRBJ1-1; weak D call: TRBD1 (5 bases). This CDR3 has 13 amino acids. Looked up from germline, CDR1 is KGHSH and CDR2 is LQKENI. V was shortened by 8 bases and J by 2 bases, with 12 bases between the two germline ends. The CDR3 DNA sequence: TGTGCCAGCGCTGGGGCAGAAAACACTGAAGCTTTCTTT. Its translation is CASAGAENTEAFF.

The chain employs TRBV6-5 and TRBJ2-3; D possibly corresponds to TRBD1 (5 bases). CDR1 and CDR2 from the germline V gene are MNHEY and SVGAGI. Trimming pared 5 bases from V and 8 bases from J, leaving 17 bases between. CDR3 length equals 14 residues. CDR3 protein: CASSAVVGAGTQYF. The CDR3 DNA is TGTGCCAGCAGTGCCGTAGTTGGGGCCGGTACGCAGTATTTT.

This chain connects TRBV5-1 to TRBJ2-5, with 7 bases that match TRBD1. Unmatched junction bases numbered 4, after V lost 4 bases and J lost 1 base. Germline V gene data show CDR1 as SGHRS and CDR2 as YFSETQ. This CDR3 contains 14 residues. The CDR3 reads CASSLGQLQETQYF. CDR3 in DNA: TGCGCCAGCAGCCTGGGACAGCTCCAAGAGACCCAGTACTTC.

There are a few counts of this clonotype. The chain employs TRBV6-5 and TRBJ2-5; maybe TRBD2 (5 bases). The germline CDR1 and CDR2 sequences are MNHEY and SVGAGI. V lost 4 bases and J 2 bases, leaving 14 bases between the germline ends. This CDR3 comprises 15 residues. CDR3 sequence reads: CASSWITRGQETQYF. In DNA, the CDR3 is TGTGCCAGCAGTTGGATTACTAGAGGGCAAGAGACCCAGTACTTC.

This clonotype was recorded once. Germline is not matched at one junction end, which may reflect a read error. As DNA, the CDR3 is TGTGCCAGCAGCTTAAGTTACGATCAGTACTTC. Translated, it gives CASSLSYDQYF. This sequence joins TRBV7-9 and TRBJ2-7, with D unresolved. This CDR3 is built from 11 residues. Germline CDR1 reads SEHNR; CDR2 reads FQNEAQ (reference sequence).

This chain uses TRBV3-1 with TRBJ2-3; 7 nucleotides match TRBD1. Germline V lookup: CDR1 LGHDT, CDR2 YNNKEL (reference sequence). This CDR3 region has 13 residues. The trim removed 1 base at V and 9 bases at J, leaving 4 bases unmatched. The CDR3 region is CASSQGTGDTQYF. CDR3 coding DNA: TGTGCCAGCAGCCAAGGGACAGGCGACACGCAGTATTTT.